The TCR beta chain under discussion was sequenced for a study of human T cells and chemical hapten exposure. TCRdb re-analysed the RACE reads in MiXCR, keeping a single row per CDR3 protein. This sample carries 84,000 or so distinct CDR3 sequences, roughly a tenth of them seen once, and the ten largest clones take less than 2.5%. The time point here: patch test 1, 2 weeks after DPC sensitization. Treatment noted: therapeutic diphenylcyclopropenone sensitization with weekly scalp DPC. This clonotype appeared a few times. CDR3 length: 16 amino acids. Trimming removed 3 bases from V and 4 bases from J; junction bases left unmatched: 7. Germline V gives CDR1 SGHTA, CDR2 FQGNSA.

This sequence was found in a middle-aged man with alopecia areata. Some clones in this sample may be carry-over from other donors' samples. J is TRBJ2-3 and V is TRBV7-2; TRBD2 matches at 10 bases. Sequencing used whole blood, obtained in connection with sensitization to the hapten diphenylcyclopropenone (DPC). CDR3 residues: CASSFRAGGRADTQYF. CDR3 coding DNA: TGTGCCAGCAGCTTTAGAGCGGGAGGGCGGGCAGATACGCAGTATTTT.